Following are 9 T cell receptor beta chains from one sample sequenced in a study of cytomegalovirus exposure and HLA in healthy donors. In the PCR, 60 Vbeta and 13 Jbeta primers were used. TCRdb's copy holds only in-frame clones and misses some; the assay was immunoSEQ multiplex PCR. The table lists around 150,000 clones, around four fifths of them singletons. Sequencing was performed on PBMCs. These receptors came from a female donor in good health and CMV-seronegative.

The chain employs TRBV30 and TRBJ1-1; tentatively, D is TRBD1 (5 bases). Germline assignment: CDR1 GTSNPN and CDR2 SVGIG (reference sequence). This CDR3 is built from 15 residues. The V end was cut by 1 base, the J end by 4 bases, with 16 bases between. The CDR3 is CAWSATRGRGTEAFF. CDR3 nucleotide sequence: TGTGCCTGGAGTGCTACACGAGGTAGGGGCACTGAAGCTTTCTTT. Drawing the rest from reference TRBV30 and TRBJ1-1, the complete variable domain is SQTIHQWPATLVQPVGSPLSLECTVEGTSNPNLYWYRQAAGRGLQLLFYSVGIGQISSEVPQNLSASRPQDRQFILSSKKLLLSDSGFYLCAWSATRGRGTEAFFGQGTRLTVV.

The J gene is TRBJ1-2, the V gene TRBV20-1; 7 bases align to TRBD1. The CDR3 length is 11 residues. The V gene end was trimmed by 6 bases and the J gene end by 7 bases; junction bases not matched to a gene: 5. Germline CDR1 and CDR2: DFQATT and SNEGSKA (reference sequence). The CDR3 DNA follows: TGCAGTGCAACAGGGGCGGTTGGCTACACCTTC. This codes for CSATGAVGYTF.

This chain links TRBV30 with TRBJ1-2; D gene uncertain. CDR3 size: 14 residues. V was clipped by 2 bases and J by 7 bases, with 17 bases between them. Germline assignment: CDR1 GTSNPN and CDR2 SVGIG (reference sequence). The CDR3 DNA reads as TGTGCCTGGAGTATCCCCGCTGCTCCTAGTGGCTACACCTTC. The encoded protein is CAWSIPAAPSGYTF.

V is TRBV5-6 and J is TRBJ1-5; D is uncertain. V shed 1 base and J shed 2 bases, with 16 bases lying between them. CDR1 SGHDT and CDR2 YYEEEE come from the germline V gene. This CDR3 comprises 17 residues. The CDR3 region is CASSLFARQVGNQPQHF. CDR3 coding DNA: TGTGCCAGCAGCTTGTTCGCAAGGCAGGTGGGCAATCAGCCCCAGCATTTT.

The rearrangement joins TRBV7-2 to TRBJ1-5; TRBD1 might be the D (5 bases). V was clipped by 0 bases and J by 0 bases, with 15 bases between them. The CDR3 sequence is 18 residues long. Per germline, CDR1 SGHTA and CDR2 FQGNSA. CDR3 nucleotides: TGTGCCAGCAGCTTAGCGTTCGACAGTCAACTTAGCAATCAGCCCCAGCATTTT. This sequence encodes CASSLAFDSQLSNQPQHF.

V usage is TRBV19 and J usage is TRBJ1-5, with D hard to call. The V end lost 3 bases, the J end lost 2 bases, and 8 bases lay between the germline ends. The CDR3 runs to 14 residues. The germline gives CDR1 LNHDA, CDR2 SQIVND (reference sequence). For the CDR3, the DNA is TGTGCCAGTAGTATTTCCGTTGGCAATCAGCCCCAGCATTTT. Encoded protein: CASSISVGNQPQHF. Together with reference TRBV19 and TRBJ1-5, the CDR3 gives the full variable domain: DGGITQSPKYLFRKEGQNVTLSCEQNLNHDAMYWYRQDPGQGLRLIYYSQIVNDFQKGDIAEGYSVSREKKESFPLTVTSAQKNPTAFYLCASSISVGNQPQHFGDGTRLSIL.

This clone was counted between two and nine times. The V and J genes are TRBV2 and TRBJ2-2; D possibly corresponds to TRBD1 (6 bases). From germline, CDR1 is SNHLY and CDR2 FYNNEI. The CDR3 extends over 15 amino acids. V was shortened by 3 bases and J by 6 bases, with 14 bases between the two germline ends. CDR3 protein: CASSEVLQGAGELFF. The CDR3 coding sequence is TGTGCCAGCAGTGAGGTATTACAGGGCGCCGGGGAGCTGTTTTTT.

The CDR3 loop is CAWRTGSRLEAFF. As DNA, the CDR3 is TGTGCCTGGAGGACGGGGTCGCGGCTAGAAGCTTTCTTT. The chain joins TRBV30 to TRBJ1-1; D is uncertain. V was shortened by 3 bases and J by 8 bases, with 16 bases between the two germline ends. Germline V gene lookup returns CDR1 GTSNPN and CDR2 SVGIG (reference sequence). The CDR3 totals 13 residues.

The chain recombines TRBV27 with TRBJ2-5; maybe TRBD1 (5 bases). CDR3 length: 13 amino acids. The germline V gene has CDR1 MNHEY and CDR2 SMNVEV (reference sequence). Deletions cut 5 bases from V and 1 base from J, with 8 bases between. The CDR3 here is CASSRDSQETQYF. The DNA of the CDR3 is TGTGCCAGCAGTCGAGACAGCCAAGAGACCCAGTACTTC.